This T cell receptor (beta chain) emerged from a study of blood T cell repertoires in COVID-19. Study details: Sources were T cells, B-cell-depleted T cells, or PBMCs; the material itself was cDNA or gDNA.

Germline CDR1 reads LNHNV; CDR2 reads YYDKDF (reference sequence). V lost 1 base and J lost 2, with 12 bases in between. The CDR3 sequence is 15 residues long. Original processing methods: Estimated nucleated cell counts came from reference gene primer amplification. The assay was immunoSEQ multiplex PCR, and TCRdb's table has in-frame clones only and misses some. The DNA was the basis for D and trimming; V, J and clone size are from that table. This sample has just under 65,000 clones, with 60% to 85% found just once. This clone was recorded at least ten times. The chain combines TRBV15 with TRBJ2-7, with D maybe TRBD1 (7 bases). Sequenced: peripheral blood. The TCR was taken from a woman older than 75 with acute or convalescent COVID-19. CDR3 residues: CATSRGQGGTYEQYF. The CDR3 DNA follows: TGTGCCACCAGCAGAGGGCAGGGGGGCACCTACGAGCAGTACTTC.